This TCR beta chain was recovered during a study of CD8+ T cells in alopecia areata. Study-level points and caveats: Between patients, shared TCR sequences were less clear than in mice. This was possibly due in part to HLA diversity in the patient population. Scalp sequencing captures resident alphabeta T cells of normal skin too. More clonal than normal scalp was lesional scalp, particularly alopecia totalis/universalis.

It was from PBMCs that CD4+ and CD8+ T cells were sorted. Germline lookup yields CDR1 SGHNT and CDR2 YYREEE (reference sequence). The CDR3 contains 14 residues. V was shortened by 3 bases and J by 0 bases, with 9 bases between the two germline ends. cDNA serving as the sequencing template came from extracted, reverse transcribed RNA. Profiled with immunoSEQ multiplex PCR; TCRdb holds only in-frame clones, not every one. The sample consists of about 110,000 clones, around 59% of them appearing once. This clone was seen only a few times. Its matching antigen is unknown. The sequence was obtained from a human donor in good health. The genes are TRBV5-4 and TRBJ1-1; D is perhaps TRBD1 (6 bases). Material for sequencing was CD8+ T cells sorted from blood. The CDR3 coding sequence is TGTGCCAGCAGCTATGGACAGATGAACACTGAAGCTTTCTTT. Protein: CASSYGQMNTEAFF.